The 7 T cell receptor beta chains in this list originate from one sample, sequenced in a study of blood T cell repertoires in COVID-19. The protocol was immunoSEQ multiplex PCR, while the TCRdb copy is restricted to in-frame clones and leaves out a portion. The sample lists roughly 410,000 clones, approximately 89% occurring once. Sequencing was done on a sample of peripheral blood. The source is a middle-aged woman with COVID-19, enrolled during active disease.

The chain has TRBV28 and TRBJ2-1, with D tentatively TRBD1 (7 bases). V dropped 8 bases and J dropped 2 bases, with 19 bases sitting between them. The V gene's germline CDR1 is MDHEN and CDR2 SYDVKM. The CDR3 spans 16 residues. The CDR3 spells CASHSFGGTAYNEQFF. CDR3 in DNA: TGTGCCAGCCACAGTTTTGGCGGGACAGCCTACAATGAGCAGTTCTTC.

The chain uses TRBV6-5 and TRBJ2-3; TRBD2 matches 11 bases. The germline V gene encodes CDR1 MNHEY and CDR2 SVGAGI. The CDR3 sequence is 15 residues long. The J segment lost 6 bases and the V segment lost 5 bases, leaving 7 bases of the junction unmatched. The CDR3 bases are TGTGCCAGCAGTCCACTAGCGGGAGCGACGGATACGCAGTATTTT. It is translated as CASSPLAGATDTQYF.

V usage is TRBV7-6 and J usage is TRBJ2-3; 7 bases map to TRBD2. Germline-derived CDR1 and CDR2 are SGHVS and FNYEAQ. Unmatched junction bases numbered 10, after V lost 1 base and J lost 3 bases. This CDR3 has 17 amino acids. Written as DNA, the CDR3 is TGTGCCAGCAGCTTAGGTTCCCTAGCGGTGCTGACAGATACGCAGTATTTT. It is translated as CASSLGSLAVLTDTQYF.

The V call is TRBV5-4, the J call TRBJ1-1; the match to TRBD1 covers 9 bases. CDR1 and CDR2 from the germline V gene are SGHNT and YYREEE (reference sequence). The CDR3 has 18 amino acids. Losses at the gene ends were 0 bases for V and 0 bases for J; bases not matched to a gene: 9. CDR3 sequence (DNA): TGTGCCAGCAGCTTGGAATACCCGGGACAGGGACTGAACACTGAAGCTTTCTTT. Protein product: CASSLEYPGQGLNTEAFF. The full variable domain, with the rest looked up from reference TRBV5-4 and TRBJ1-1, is ETGVTQSPTHLIKTRGQQVTLRCSSQSGHNTVSWYQQALGQGPQFIFQYYREEENGRGNFPPRFSGLQFPNYSSELNVNALELDDSALYLCASSLEYPGQGLNTEAFFGQGTRLTVV.

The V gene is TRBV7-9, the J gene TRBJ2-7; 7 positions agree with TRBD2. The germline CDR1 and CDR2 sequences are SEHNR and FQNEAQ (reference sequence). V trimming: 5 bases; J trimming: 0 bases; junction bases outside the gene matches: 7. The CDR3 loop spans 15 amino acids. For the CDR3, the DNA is TGTGCCAGCAGCCTTAGCGGGTCCGGCTCCTACGAGCAGTACTTC. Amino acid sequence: CASSLSGSGSYEQYF. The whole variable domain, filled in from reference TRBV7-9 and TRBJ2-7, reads DTGVSQNPRHKITKRGQNVTFRCDPISEHNRLYWYRQTLGQGPEFLTYFQNEAQLEKSRLLSDRFSAERPKGSFSTLEIQRTEQGDSAMYLCASSLSGSGSYEQYFGPGTRLTVT.

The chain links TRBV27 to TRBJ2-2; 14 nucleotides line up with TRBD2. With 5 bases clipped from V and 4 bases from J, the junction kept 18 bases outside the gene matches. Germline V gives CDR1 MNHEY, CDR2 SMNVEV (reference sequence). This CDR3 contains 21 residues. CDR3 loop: CASSPNLGAGTSGGLTGELFF. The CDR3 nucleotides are TGTGCCAGCAGTCCCAACTTGGGGGCCGGGACTAGCGGGGGCCTCACCGGGGAGCTGTTTTTT.

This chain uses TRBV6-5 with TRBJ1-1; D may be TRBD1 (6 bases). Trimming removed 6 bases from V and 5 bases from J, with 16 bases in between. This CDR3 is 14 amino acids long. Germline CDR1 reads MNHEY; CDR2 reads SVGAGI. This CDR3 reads CASSVGGAGTEAFF. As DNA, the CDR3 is TGTGCCAGCAGCGTGGGGGGGGCGGGTACTGAAGCTTTCTTT.